Shown below are 12 T cell receptor beta chains from a single sample sequenced in a study of blood T cell repertoires in COVID-19. The table came from immunoSEQ multiplex PCR; TCRdb's copy has only in-frame clones and leaves some out. The sample yields 40,000 to 45,000 clones, approximately 88% seen once. Material: peripheral blood. The receptors stem from a man aged 45 to 65 with active COVID-19.

The chain joins TRBV7-8 to TRBJ2-7, with D maybe TRBD2 (5 bases). Germline V gene lookup returns CDR1 SGHVS and CDR2 FQNEAQ. Trimming pared 5 bases from V and 6 bases from J, leaving 11 bases between. The CDR3 is made up of 12 amino acids. CDR3 sequence (DNA): TGTGCCAGCAGCCCCCGCCGGGGCGAGCAGTACTTC. Translated, it gives CASSPRRGEQYF.

This sequence joins TRBV4-3 and TRBJ2-7; 7 bases agree with TRBD2. V was pared by 0 bases and J by 0 bases, with 5 bases of the junction left unmatched. The CDR3 is 16 residues long. Germline V gene sequence: CDR1 LGHNA, CDR2 YSLEER. For the CDR3, the DNA is TGCGCCAGCAGCCAAGACCCTAGCGGTAGCTCCTACGAGCAGTACTTC. As protein: CASSQDPSGSSYEQYF.

The J gene is TRBJ2-1, the V gene TRBV5-4, with D possibly matching TRBD2 (5 bases). This CDR3 is 15 amino acids long. The ends were cut back, 0 bases at V and 1 base at J, with 8 bases in the middle. CDR1 is SGHNT, CDR2 YYREEE, per germline (reference sequence). The CDR3 spells CASSLVGGSYNEQFF. Written as DNA, the CDR3 is TGTGCCAGCAGCTTGGTCGGCGGGTCCTACAATGAGCAGTTCTTC.

V usage is TRBV21-1 and J usage is TRBJ2-1; TRBD2, the table's D call, was not compared with the DNA. TRBV21-1 has pseudogene status. The length of the CDR3 is 16 residues. The CDR3 loop is CASSKARAGGTDEQFF. The CDR3 nucleotides read TGTGCCAGCAGCAAAGCGCGGGCGGGAGGGACCGATGAGCAGTTCTTC.

The chain joins TRBV11-3 to TRBJ1-1; D is undetermined. Germline-derived CDR1 and CDR2 are SGHNT and YENEEA. Trimming cost V 1 base and J 7 bases, with 10 bases left between them. The length of the CDR3 is 13 residues. CDR3: CASSLARAGEAFF. The CDR3 region has the DNA TGTGCCAGCAGCTTAGCTAGGGCGGGTGAAGCTTTCTTT.

The rearrangement links TRBV5-1 to TRBJ2-7; a possible D gene is TRBD2 (6 bases). Trimming took 1 base from V and 5 from J, leaving 16 bases between them. This CDR3 is built from 15 residues. CDR1 is SGHRS, CDR2 YFSETQ, per germline. The DNA of the CDR3 is TGCGCCAGCAGCTTGAGGGGCGGGATAGGCCACGAGCAGTACTTC. As protein: CASSLRGGIGHEQYF. The full variable domain, rest sourced from reference TRBV5-1 and TRBJ2-7, is KAGVTQTPRYLIKTRGQQVTLSCSPISGHRSVSWYQQTPGQGLQFLFEYFSETQRNKGNFPGRFSGRQFSNSRSEMNVSTLELGDSALYLCASSLRGGIGHEQYFGPGTRLTVT.

The count of this clone is one. One end of the junction is discordant with germline, which a read error may explain. Other DNA sequences of this sample code for an identical CDR3. The chain links TRBV28 to TRBJ1-1, with D maybe TRBD1 (5 bases). Germline lookup yields CDR1 MDHEN and CDR2 SYDVKM. CDR3 length: 14 amino acids. This CDR3 is CASTLGGMNTEAFF. The CDR3 nucleotides are TGTGCCAGCACCCTGGGGGGGATGAACACTGAAGCCTTCTTT.

The chain employs TRBV6-5 and TRBJ2-5; D possibly corresponds to TRBD1 (5 bases). The V gene lost 2 bases and the J gene lost 5 bases, with 15 bases spanning the gap. Per the germline V gene, CDR1 is MNHEY and CDR2 is SVGAGI. The length of the CDR3 is 15 residues. In DNA form, the CDR3 reads TGTGCCAGCAGTTACGGTCAGGGTAATGACGAGACCCAGTACTTC. Protein: CASSYGQGNDETQYF.

The rearrangement links TRBV2 to TRBJ1-6; no firm D call. Germline CDR1 and CDR2: SNHLY and FYNNEI. The CDR3 is made up of 11 amino acids. The ends were cut back, 4 bases at V and 13 bases at J, with 8 bases in the middle. CDR3 residues: CASSGSLPLHF. The DNA of the CDR3 is TGTGCCAGCAGTGGATCACTCCCCCTCCACTTT.

V usage is TRBV6-5 and J usage is TRBJ1-1; D gene unclear. This CDR3 is 12 amino acids long. The germline V and J ends were trimmed by 6 bases and 1 base, with 6 bases remaining between them. The germline V gene has CDR1 MNHEY and CDR2 SVGAGI. CDR3 sequence reads: CASRATNTEAFF. DNA for the CDR3: TGTGCCAGCAGAGCAACGAACACTGAAGCTTTCTTT.

V is TRBV10-1 and J is TRBJ2-5; D remains unclear. Germline loops: CDR1 WNHNN, CDR2 SYGVQD (reference sequence). V gave up 6 bases and J gave up 14 bases, with 10 bases separating them. The CDR3 sequence is 9 residues long. The DNA of the CDR3 is TGCGCCAGCAGCCCCCCGGGTTACTTC. It specifies CASSPPGYF.

This clone was detected only a few times. The J gene is TRBJ2-7, the V gene TRBV3-1 (or the pseudogene TRBV3-2); 9 bases agree with TRBD2. The V and J ends lost 1 base and 5 bases, in that order; junction bases with no gene match: 9. Germline V gene data show CDR1 as LGHDT and CDR2 as YNNKEL (reference sequence). The CDR3 loop spans 16 amino acids. In nucleotides, the CDR3 is TGTGCCAGCAGCCAAGTTCGCACTAGCGGGCAGAACGAGCAGTACTTC. This translates into CASSQVRTSGQNEQYF.